This record covers a single T cell receptor beta chain. Its target is unknown. Method: immunoSEQ multiplex PCR; TCRdb's copy keeps in-frame clones and lacks some. The data show some 40,000 clones, around 90% seen once. This specimen belongs to a study of OX40 agonist ivuxolimab in advanced cancers. Overall study: In this trial design, patients received ivuxolimab intravenously at 0.01 to 10 mg/kg every 2 weeks. Mean age 60 years, range roughly 20 to 85; around 80% male.

Study observations and caveats: The CD4+ and CD8+ T cells in the blood had expanded clonally by week 6 at 0.1 to 3.0 mg/kg.

With autoimmune disease history or systemic immunosuppression, patients were excluded. This receptor was identified in an adult with an advanced solid tumor such as melanoma, head and neck, liver or kidney cancer. Material: CD4+ or CD8+ T cells sorted from blood, obtained in a trial of the OX40 agonist ivuxolimab.

CDR3 bases: TGTGCAAGTCGCACCAAAAGGGACCGACTAGCAGGTGAGCAGTTCTTC. Protein: CASRTKRDRLAGEQFF. The V and J genes are TRBV12-2 and TRBJ2-1; the D call in the table, TRBD2, was not verified against the DNA. TRBV12-2 is an annotated pseudogene. The CDR3 extends over 16 amino acids.